These 30 T cell receptor beta chains came from one sample sequenced in a study of vaccination and CD4 T cells after COVID-19. Their specific antigens are unknown. As for treatment: approximately 10-day PBMC culture with coronavirus spike peptide pools or control peptides (ViraFEST assay). The assay that was used to sequence DNA from cultured CD4+ T cells was the Oncomine TCR Beta short-read assay. In TCRdb, the PCR reads were re-called with MiXCR into one record per CDR3 protein. Of under 20,000 distinct CDR3 sequences in the sample, around three fifths were seen once. Sample: CD4+ T cells from blood, cultured in vitro. These receptors all stem from a human donor who had recovered from COVID-19.

The rearrangement uses TRBV24-1 and TRBJ1-4; maybe TRBD1 (6 bases). Deletions cut 12 bases from V and 7 bases from J, with 14 bases between. There are 12 residues in the CDR3. Germline-derived CDR1 and CDR2 are KGHDR and SFDVKD. The CDR3 is CAAQGEGEKLFF. CDR3 sequence (DNA): TGTGCCGCACAGGGCGAAGGTGAAAAACTGTTTTTT.

V and J are TRBV7-7 and TRBJ2-5; D could derive from TRBD1 or TRBD2 (5 bases each). Germline V gene lookup returns CDR1 SSHAT and CDR2 FNYEAQ (reference sequence). The germline V and J ends were trimmed by 4 bases and 2 bases, with 14 bases remaining between them. This CDR3 has 15 residues. Here the CDR3 reads CASSSGTGIQETQYF. The CDR3 bases are TGTGCCAGCAGCTCAGGGACGGGAATACAAGAGACCCAGTACTTC. Full variable domain (missing parts from reference TRBV7-7 and TRBJ2-5): GAGVSQSPRYKVTKRGQDVTLRCDPISSHATLYWYQQALGQGPEFLTYFNYEAQPDKSGLPSDRFSAERPEGSISTLTIQRTEQRDSAMYRCASSSGTGIQETQYFGPGTRLLVL.

This clonotype was counted between two and nine times. The chain is built from TRBV18 and TRBJ2-3; tentative D call: TRBD2 (5 bases). There are 15 residues in the CDR3. Germline V gene sequence: CDR1 KGHSH, CDR2 LQKENI. Trimming removed 3 bases from V and 5 bases from J, with 15 bases in between. The CDR3 region has the DNA TGTGCCAGCTCACCCTCCTTGAGGGAGCTAGATACGCAGTATTTT. Protein sequence: CASSPSLRELDTQYF. Supplemented by reference TRBV18 and TRBJ2-3, the full variable domain reads NAGVMQNPRHLVRRRGQEARLRCSPMKGHSHVYWYRQLPEEGLKFMVYLQKENIIDESGMPKERFSAEFPKEGPSILRIQQVVRGDSAAYFCASSPSLRELDTQYFGPGTRLTVL.

This chain connects TRBV7-2 to TRBJ1-2, with D possibly being TRBD1 (5 bases). The CDR3 spans 14 residues. The germline V gene encodes CDR1 SGHTA and CDR2 FQGNSA. V shed 0 bases and J shed 7 bases, with 12 bases lying between them. The CDR3 here is CASSLARGFGGYTF. The DNA of the CDR3 is TGTGCCAGCAGCTTAGCTCGGGGCTTTGGTGGCTACACCTTC.

This clonotype was detected a few times. The V gene is TRBV2, the J gene TRBJ1-5, with 10 bases matching TRBD1. The CDR3 has 15 amino acids. Per the germline V gene, CDR1 is SNHLY and CDR2 is FYNNEI. Germline trimming cut 8 bases from V and 3 bases from J; bases unmatched to any gene: 7. The CDR3 DNA is TGTGCCAGCGTCCTGGGGACAGGGGCCAATCAGCCCCAGCATTTT. Residues: CASVLGTGANQPQHF.

The chain is built from TRBV29-1 and TRBJ1-2; 9 bases are shared with TRBD1. V lost 0 bases and J lost 6; bases outside the gene matches: 5. Looked up from germline, CDR1 is SQVTM and CDR2 is ANQGSEA. This CDR3 has 14 residues. CDR3 DNA: TGCAGCGTTGAAGATCCCGGGACAGGGAATGGCTACACCTTC. It codes for CSVEDPGTGNGYTF.

The genes are TRBV7-6 and TRBJ1-1; 10 nucleotides line up with TRBD1. The CDR3 totals 15 residues. The J segment lost 3 bases and the V segment lost 4 bases, leaving 5 bases of the junction unmatched. Germline V gives CDR1 SGHVS, CDR2 FNYEAQ. DNA for the CDR3: TGTGCCAGCAGCTCCCAAGACAGGGGGCACACTGAAGCTTTCTTT. Translated: CASSSQDRGHTEAFF.

The rearrangement links TRBV6-2 or TRBV6-3 to TRBJ1-2; TRBD1 might be the D (5 bases). The germline V gene has CDR1 MNHEY and CDR2 SVGEGT. The CDR3 totals 15 residues. V lost 7 bases, J lost 9 bases, and 24 bases lay in between. CDR3 nucleotides: TGTGCCAGCATCGCCCTTAATATTGGGGGTTGGAGCTACACCTTC. Its protein is CASIALNIGGWSYTF.

This rearrangement joins TRBV7-9 to TRBJ2-2, with 7 bases matching TRBD1. This CDR3 has 20 residues. CDR1 is SEHNR, CDR2 FQNEAQ, per germline (reference sequence). After removal of 4 bases from V and 4 bases from J, the junction contained 21 bases not matched to a gene. The CDR3 region is CASSSSRPPRQGTFTGELFF. CDR3 DNA sequence: TGTGCCAGCAGCTCCAGTAGGCCCCCCAGACAGGGTACTTTCACCGGGGAGCTGTTTTTT.

This clonotype was counted a single time. V is TRBV5-1 and J is TRBJ2-2, with TRBD1 matching over 8 bases. This CDR3 contains 15 residues. Trimming at V came to 2 bases and at J to 7 bases, leaving 7 bases not matched to a gene. CDR1 is SGHRS, CDR2 YFSETQ, per germline. The CDR3: CASSLGRGRIGELFF. For the CDR3, the DNA is TGCGCCAGCAGCTTAGGCAGGGGGCGTATCGGGGAGCTGTTTTTT. The full variable domain, with the rest looked up from reference TRBV5-1 and TRBJ2-2, is KAGVTQTPRYLIKTRGQQVTLSCSPISGHRSVSWYQQTPGQGLQFLFEYFSETQRNKGNFPGRFSGRQFSNSRSEMNVSTLELGDSALYLCASSLGRGRIGELFFGEGSRLTVL.

J is TRBJ2-3 and V is TRBV27; D may be TRBD2 (6 bases). The germline V gene has CDR1 MNHEY and CDR2 SMNVEV (reference sequence). This CDR3 spans 13 amino acids. V was pared by 6 bases and J by 5 bases, with 12 bases between. The CDR3 sequence: CASRRDSGDTQYF. For the CDR3, the DNA is TGTGCCAGCAGAAGGGACTCAGGAGATACGCAGTATTTT.

The chain has TRBV10-1 and TRBJ2-3; 10 nucleotides line up with TRBD1. The CDR3 has 14 residues. In germline, CDR1 is WNHNN, CDR2 SYGVQD (reference sequence). Trimming took 4 bases from V and 5 from J; bases not matched to a gene: 3. The CDR3 DNA reads as TGCGCCAGCAGTGGAGGGACAGGGGAAGATACGCAGTATTTT. This gives the protein CASSGGTGEDTQYF.

The chain links TRBV7-2 to TRBJ1-6, with 10 positions matching TRBD1. After removal of 5 bases from V and 8 bases from J, the junction contained 6 bases not matched to a gene. CDR3 length: 15 amino acids. The germline gives CDR1 SGHTA, CDR2 FQGNSA. CDR3 bases: TGTGCCAGCAGCCCGGACGGACAGGGGGATTCACCCCTCCACTTT. Protein sequence: CASSPDGQGDSPLHF.

The V call is TRBV27, the J call TRBJ1-3; TRBD1 matches 8 bases. There are 16 residues in the CDR3. V shed 5 bases, J shed 4 bases, and the junction held 10 bases outside the gene matches. Germline V gene lookup returns CDR1 MNHEY and CDR2 SMNVEV (reference sequence). CDR3 sequence: CASSPRDRWPGNTIYF. CDR3 bases: TGTGCCAGCAGTCCCCGGGACAGGTGGCCCGGAAACACCATATATTTT.

The gene calls are TRBV5-4 and TRBJ2-3; D perhaps matches TRBD1 (5 bases). CDR1 and CDR2 (germline): SGHNT, YYREEE (reference sequence). This CDR3 spans 16 amino acids. V lost 1 base, J lost 1 base, and 13 bases lay in between. The CDR3 sequence is CASSLSQGPGTDTQYF. The DNA for the CDR3 is TGTGCCAGCAGCTTGTCCCAGGGTCCGGGCACAGATACGCAGTATTTT.

The chain links TRBV6-5 to TRBJ2-3; TRBD1 matches 7 bases. This CDR3 has 16 amino acids. Trimming at V came to 0 bases and at J to 3 bases, leaving 6 bases not matched to a gene. The germline CDR1 and CDR2 sequences are MNHEY and SVGAGI. CDR3 in amino acids: CASSYSRGPGTDTQYF. The CDR3, as DNA: TGTGCCAGCAGTTACTCGAGGGGGCCGGGAACAGATACGCAGTATTTT.

The V gene is TRBV10-3, the J gene TRBJ1-5; D may be TRBD1 (6 bases). Trimming shortened V by 10 bases and J by 2 bases, and 21 bases separated the two germline ends. In germline, CDR1 is ENHRY, CDR2 SYGVKD. The CDR3 spans 16 residues. CDR3 sequence reads: CASSPPFGGGNQPQHF. The CDR3 nucleotides are TGTGCCAGCAGCCCGCCGTTTGGGGGCGGCAATCAGCCCCAGCATTTT.

The J gene is TRBJ1-1, the V gene TRBV28; D is uncertain. The CDR3 spans 12 residues. Germline assignment: CDR1 MDHEN and CDR2 SYDVKM. The V end lost 5 bases, the J end lost 1 base, and 5 bases lay between the germline ends. CDR3 nucleotide sequence: TGTGCCAGCAGTCTCTGGAACACTGAAGCTTTCTTT. Translation: CASSLWNTEAFF.

V gene TRBV24-1 combines with J gene TRBJ2-5; tentatively, D is TRBD2 (5 bases). The length of the CDR3 is 13 residues. The V gene's germline CDR1 is KGHDR and CDR2 SFDVKD. Trimming left V 8 bases short and J 1 base short, with 10 bases between. This CDR3 reads CATNRGPQETQYF. In nucleotides, the CDR3 is TGTGCCACCAACCGGGGTCCCCAAGAGACCCAGTACTTC.

This clonotype showed up just a few times. This chain joins TRBV30 and TRBJ2-2, with D possibly matching TRBD1 (5 bases). Trimming took off 3 bases at V and 3 bases at J, with 11 bases between the two ends. CDR3 length: 14 residues. The germline gives CDR1 GTSNPN, CDR2 SVGIG (reference sequence). The CDR3 DNA sequence: TGTGCCTGGAGGTACAGGCTCGACACCGGGGAGCTGTTTTTT. This translates into CAWRYRLDTGELFF.

The chain couples TRBV11-1 to TRBJ1-1; D is perhaps TRBD1 (5 bases). Germline CDR1 and CDR2: SGHAT and FQDESV (reference sequence). The CDR3 loop spans 14 amino acids. Trimming shortened V by 3 bases and J by 2 bases, and 10 bases separated the two germline ends. The CDR3 DNA reads as TGTGCCAGCAGCTTCGGGAGGGGAAACACTGAAGCTTTCTTT. This sequence encodes CASSFGRGNTEAFF. The whole variable domain, filled in from reference TRBV11-1 and TRBJ1-1, reads EAEVAQSPRYKITEKSQAVAFWCDPISGHATLYWYRQILGQGPELLVQFQDESVVDDSQLPKDRFSAERLKGVDSTLKIQPAELGDSAMYLCASSFGRGNTEAFFGQGTRLTVV.

The V and J genes are TRBV20-1 and TRBJ2-3; 7 nucleotides agree with TRBD2. From germline, CDR1 is DFQATT and CDR2 SNEGSKA (reference sequence). This CDR3 comprises 15 residues. V shed 2 bases and J 0 bases; nucleotides not matched to a gene: 5. In nucleotides, the CDR3 is TGCAGTGCTAGACCCAGCGGGATGAGCACAGATACGCAGTATTTT. Protein product: CSARPSGMSTDTQYF.

This clonotype was picked up a small number of times. The genes are TRBV24-1 and TRBJ2-2; 9 bases match TRBD2. CDR3 size: 17 residues. The junction had 9 bases not matched to a gene; V was cut back by 5 bases and J by 3 bases. Germline-derived CDR1 and CDR2 are KGHDR and SFDVKD. The CDR3 DNA reads TGTGCCACCAGTGTCGCCTATAGCGGGAGCGACACCGGGGAGCTGTTTTTT. Its translation: CATSVAYSGSDTGELFF.

This clonotype was picked up a small number of times. The rearrangement uses TRBV6-5 and TRBJ2-3, with TRBD2 matching 9 bases. The CDR3 has 13 amino acids. The junction had 0 bases not matched to a gene; V was cut back by 4 bases and J by 4 bases. Germline CDR1 is MNHEY and CDR2 is SVGAGI. The CDR3 DNA reads as TGTGCCAGCAGTTTAGCGGGAGCAGATACGCAGTATTTT. Translation: CASSLAGADTQYF.

This clonotype appeared once. This chain uses TRBV5-8 with TRBJ2-5; the match to TRBD2 covers 8 bases. CDR3 length: 14 amino acids. J was trimmed by 1 base and V by 6 bases; bases with no gene match: 5. Germline V CDR1 and CDR2: SGHTS, YDEGEE. CDR3 coding DNA: TGTGCCAGCACCGGGGGGGGGAGCCAAGAGACCCAGTACTTC. Translating it yields CASTGGGSQETQYF.

CDR3 coding DNA: TGTGCCACCAGTGATTTACCCACTAGCGGGAGTCAAGATACGCAGTATTTT. Translated, it gives CATSDLPTSGSQDTQYF. V is TRBV24-1 and J is TRBJ2-3; TRBD2 matches at 11 bases. The CDR3 sequence is 17 residues long. Germline lookup yields CDR1 KGHDR and CDR2 SFDVKD. Germline trimming cut 1 base from V and 5 bases from J; bases unmatched to any gene: 7.

The V and J genes are TRBV4-1 and TRBJ2-7; 7 bases line up with TRBD2. V lost 0 bases to trimming and J lost 4 bases; unmatched junction nucleotides: 6. From germline, CDR1 is MGHRA and CDR2 YSYEKL. The length of the CDR3 is 15 residues. CDR3 nucleotides: TGCGCCAGCAGCCAAGATACTAGCGAACCATACGAGCAGTACTTC. Translating it yields CASSQDTSEPYEQYF.

This chain uses TRBV7-2 with TRBJ2-5, with D uncertain. Germline V gene sequence: CDR1 SGHTA, CDR2 FQGNSA. The CDR3 length is 12 residues. V gave up 3 bases and J gave up 5 bases, with 7 bases separating them. DNA of the CDR3: TGTGCCAGCAGCTTTTTAAGCGAGACCCAGTACTTC. Translation gives CASSFLSETQYF.

The V and J genes are TRBV7-9 and TRBJ2-5; 7 bases fit TRBD2. Trimming at V came to 5 bases and at J to 5 bases, leaving 8 bases not matched to a gene. CDR3 length: 14 amino acids. Germline V gene lookup returns CDR1 SEHNR and CDR2 FQNEAQ (reference sequence). The CDR3 sequence: CASSQVGGKETQYF. The CDR3 DNA reads TGTGCCAGCAGCCAGGTGGGGGGGAAGGAGACCCAGTACTTC.

This clonotype has a handful of counts. The J gene is TRBJ1-2, the V gene TRBV5-1; possible D gene TRBD1, 5 bases. The V gene lost 6 bases and the J gene lost 13 bases, with 16 bases spanning the gap. The CDR3 length is 11 residues. Germline V gene lookup returns CDR1 SGHRS and CDR2 YFSETQ. The CDR3 protein is CASTQFGHSTF. CDR3 DNA: TGCGCCAGCACACAATTTGGACACTCCACCTTC. The whole variable domain, remainder taken from reference TRBV5-1 and TRBJ1-2, is KAGVTQTPRYLIKTRGQQVTLSCSPISGHRSVSWYQQTPGQGLQFLFEYFSETQRNKGNFPGRFSGRQFSNSRSEMNVSTLELGDSALYLCASTQFGHSTFGSGTRLTVV.